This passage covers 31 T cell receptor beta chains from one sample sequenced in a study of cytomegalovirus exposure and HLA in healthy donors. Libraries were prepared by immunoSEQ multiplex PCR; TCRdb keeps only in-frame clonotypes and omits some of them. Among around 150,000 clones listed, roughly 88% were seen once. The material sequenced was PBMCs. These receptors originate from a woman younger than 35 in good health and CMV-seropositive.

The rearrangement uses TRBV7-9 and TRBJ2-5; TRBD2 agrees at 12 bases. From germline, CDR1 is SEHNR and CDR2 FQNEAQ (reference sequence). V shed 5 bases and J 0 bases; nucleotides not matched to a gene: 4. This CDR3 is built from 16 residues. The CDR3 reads CASSPTSGRYQETQYF. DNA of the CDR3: TGTGCCAGCAGCCCCACTAGCGGGAGGTACCAAGAGACCCAGTACTTC.

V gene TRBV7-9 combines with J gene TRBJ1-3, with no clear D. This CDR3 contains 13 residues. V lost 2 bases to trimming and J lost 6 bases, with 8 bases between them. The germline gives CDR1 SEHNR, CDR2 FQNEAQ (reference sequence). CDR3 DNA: TGTGCCAGCAGCTTACTGACTTTAAACACCATATATTTT. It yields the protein CASSLLTLNTIYF. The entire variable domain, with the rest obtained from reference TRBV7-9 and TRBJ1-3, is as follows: DTGVSQNPRHKITKRGQNVTFRCDPISEHNRLYWYRQTLGQGPEFLTYFQNEAQLEKSRLLSDRFSAERPKGSFSTLEIQRTEQGDSAMYLCASSLLTLNTIYFGEGSWLTVV.

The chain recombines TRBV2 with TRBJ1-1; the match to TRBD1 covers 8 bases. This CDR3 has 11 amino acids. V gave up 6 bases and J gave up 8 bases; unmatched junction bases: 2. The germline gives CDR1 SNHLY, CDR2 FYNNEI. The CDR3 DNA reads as TGTGCCAGCAGGAGGGACAGGGAAGCTTTCTTT. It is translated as CASRRDREAFF.

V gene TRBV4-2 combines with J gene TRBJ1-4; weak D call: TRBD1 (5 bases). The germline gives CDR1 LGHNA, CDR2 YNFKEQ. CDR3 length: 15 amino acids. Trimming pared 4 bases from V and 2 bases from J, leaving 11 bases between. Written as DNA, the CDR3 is TGTGCCAGCAGCCCGTTGACAGTCACTAATGAAAAACTGTTTTTT. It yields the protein CASSPLTVTNEKLFF.

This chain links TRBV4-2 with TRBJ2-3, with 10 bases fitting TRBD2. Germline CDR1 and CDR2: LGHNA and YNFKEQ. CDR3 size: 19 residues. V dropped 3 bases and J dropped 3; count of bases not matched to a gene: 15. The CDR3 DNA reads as TGTGCCAGCAGCCAGGGCCCGGGAGCGGGGGGGATGCGAACAGATACGCAGTATTTT. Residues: CASSQGPGAGGMRTDTQYF.

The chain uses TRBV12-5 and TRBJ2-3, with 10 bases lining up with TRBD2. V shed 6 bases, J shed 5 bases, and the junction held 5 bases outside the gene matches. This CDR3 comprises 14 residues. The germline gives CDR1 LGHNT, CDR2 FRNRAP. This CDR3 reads CASGLSGGGDTQYF. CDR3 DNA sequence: TGTGCTAGTGGGCTCAGCGGGGGGGGAGATACGCAGTATTTT.

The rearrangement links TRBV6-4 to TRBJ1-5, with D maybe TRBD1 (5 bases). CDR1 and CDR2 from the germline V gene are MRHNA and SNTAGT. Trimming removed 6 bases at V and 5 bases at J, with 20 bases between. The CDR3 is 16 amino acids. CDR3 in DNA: TGTGCCAGCAGGCCAACAGGAGGGAGAAGCGATCAGCCCCAGCATTTT. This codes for CASRPTGGRSDQPQHF.

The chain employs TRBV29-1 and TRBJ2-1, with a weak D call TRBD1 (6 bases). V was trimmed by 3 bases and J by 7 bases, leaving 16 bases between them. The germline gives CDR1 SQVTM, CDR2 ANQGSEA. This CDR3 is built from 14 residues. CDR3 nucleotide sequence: TGCAGCGTTGATTGGGACAAGGGAAATAATGAGCAGTTCTTC. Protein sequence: CSVDWDKGNNEQFF.

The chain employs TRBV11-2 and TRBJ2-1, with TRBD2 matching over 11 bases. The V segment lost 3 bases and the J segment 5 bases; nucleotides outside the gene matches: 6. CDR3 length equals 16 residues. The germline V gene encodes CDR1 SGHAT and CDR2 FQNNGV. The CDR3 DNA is TGTGCCAGCAGCTTGACTGGACTAGCGGGCCACAATGAGCAGTTCTTC. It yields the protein CASSLTGLAGHNEQFF.

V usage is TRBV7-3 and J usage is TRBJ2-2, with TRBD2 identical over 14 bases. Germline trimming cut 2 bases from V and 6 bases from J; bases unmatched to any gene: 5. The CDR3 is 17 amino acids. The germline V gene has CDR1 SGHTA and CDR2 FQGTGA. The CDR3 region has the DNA TGTGCCAGCAGCTTACGACTAGCGGGAGGGCAGGCCGGGGAGCTGTTTTTT. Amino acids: CASSLRLAGGQAGELFF.

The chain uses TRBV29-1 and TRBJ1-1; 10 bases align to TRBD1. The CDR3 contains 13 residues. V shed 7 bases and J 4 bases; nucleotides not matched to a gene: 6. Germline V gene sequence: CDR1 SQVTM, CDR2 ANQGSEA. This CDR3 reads CSASDRGSTEAFF. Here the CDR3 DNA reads TGCAGCGCCTCGGACAGGGGGAGCACTGAAGCTTTCTTT.

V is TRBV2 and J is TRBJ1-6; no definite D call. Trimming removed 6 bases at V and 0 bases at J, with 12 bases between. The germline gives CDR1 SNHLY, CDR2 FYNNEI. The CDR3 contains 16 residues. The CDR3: CASSGVASSYNSPLHF. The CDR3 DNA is TGTGCCAGCAGCGGGGTGGCGAGCTCCTATAATTCACCCCTCCACTTT.

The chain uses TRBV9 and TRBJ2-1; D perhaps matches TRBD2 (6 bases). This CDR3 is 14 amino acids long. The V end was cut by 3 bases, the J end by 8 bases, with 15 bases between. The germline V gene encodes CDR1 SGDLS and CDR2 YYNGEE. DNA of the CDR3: TGTGCCAGCAGCGCCCGACTAGAGGGCGATGAGCAGTTCTTC. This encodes CASSARLEGDEQFF. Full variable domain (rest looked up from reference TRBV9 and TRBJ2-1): DSGVTQTPKHLITATGQRVTLRCSPRSGDLSVYWYQQSLDQGLQFLIQYYNGEERAKGNILERFSAQQFPDLHSELNLSSLELGDSALYFCASSARLEGDEQFFGPGTRLTVL.

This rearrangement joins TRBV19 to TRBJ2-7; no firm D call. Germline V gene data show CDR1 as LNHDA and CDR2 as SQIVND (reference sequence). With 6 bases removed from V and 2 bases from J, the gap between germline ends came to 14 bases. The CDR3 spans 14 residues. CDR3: CASSPGGLAYEQYF. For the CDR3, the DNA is TGTGCCAGTAGCCCTGGTGGGCTGGCCTACGAGCAGTACTTC.

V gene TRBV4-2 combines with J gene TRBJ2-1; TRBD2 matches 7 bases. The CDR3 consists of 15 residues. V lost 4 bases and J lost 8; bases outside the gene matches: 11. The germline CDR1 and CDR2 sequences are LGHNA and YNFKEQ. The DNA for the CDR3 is TGTGCCAGCAGCCGGAGAGCCGGGACTACCGATGAGCAGTTCTTC. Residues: CASSRRAGTTDEQFF.

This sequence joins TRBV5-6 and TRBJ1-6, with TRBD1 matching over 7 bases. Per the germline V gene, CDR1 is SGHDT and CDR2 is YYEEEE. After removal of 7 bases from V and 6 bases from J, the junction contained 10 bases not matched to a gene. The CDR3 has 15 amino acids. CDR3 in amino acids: CASAPWGQLNSPLHF. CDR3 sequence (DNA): TGTGCCAGCGCTCCTTGGGGACAGCTTAATTCACCCCTCCACTTT.

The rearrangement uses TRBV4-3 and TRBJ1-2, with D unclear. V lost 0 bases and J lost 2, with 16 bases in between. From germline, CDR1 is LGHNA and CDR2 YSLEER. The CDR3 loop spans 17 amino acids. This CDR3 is CASSQDRYSRLNYGYTF. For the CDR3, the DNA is TGCGCCAGCAGCCAAGATCGTTACAGCAGACTAAACTATGGCTACACCTTC.

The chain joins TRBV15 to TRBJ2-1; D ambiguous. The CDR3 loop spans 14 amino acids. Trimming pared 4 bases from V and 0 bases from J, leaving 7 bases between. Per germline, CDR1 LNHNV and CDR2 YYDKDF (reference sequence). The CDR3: CATSMMSSYNEQFF. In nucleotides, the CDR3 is TGTGCCACCAGCATGATGAGCTCCTACAATGAGCAGTTCTTC.

The CDR3 loop is CASSLAPDRAELFF. The CDR3 DNA follows: TGTGCCAGCTCACTCGCCCCCGACAGGGCGGAGCTGTTTTTT. The gene calls are TRBV18 and TRBJ2-2, with 7 bases aligning to TRBD1. J gave up 10 bases and V 4 bases, and 9 bases lay outside the gene matches. This CDR3 has 14 amino acids. The germline gives CDR1 KGHSH, CDR2 LQKENI.

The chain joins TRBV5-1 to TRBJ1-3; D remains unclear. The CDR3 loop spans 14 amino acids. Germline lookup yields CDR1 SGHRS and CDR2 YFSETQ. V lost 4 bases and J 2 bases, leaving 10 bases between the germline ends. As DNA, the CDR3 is TGCGCCAGCAGCGGAACAGAGACTGGAAACACCATATATTTT. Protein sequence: CASSGTETGNTIYF.

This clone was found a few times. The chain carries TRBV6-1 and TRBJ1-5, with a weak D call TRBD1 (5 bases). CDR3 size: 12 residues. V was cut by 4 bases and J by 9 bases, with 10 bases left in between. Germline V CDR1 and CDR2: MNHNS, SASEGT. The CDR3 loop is CASSGGDRPQHF. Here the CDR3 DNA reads TGTGCCAGCAGTGGGGGGGATCGGCCCCAGCATTTT.

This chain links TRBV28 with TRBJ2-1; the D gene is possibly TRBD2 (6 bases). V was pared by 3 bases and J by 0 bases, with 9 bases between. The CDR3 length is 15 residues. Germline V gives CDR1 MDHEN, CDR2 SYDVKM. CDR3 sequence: CASSFREPSYNEQFF. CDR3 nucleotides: TGTGCCAGCAGTTTCCGGGAGCCCTCCTACAATGAGCAGTTCTTC.

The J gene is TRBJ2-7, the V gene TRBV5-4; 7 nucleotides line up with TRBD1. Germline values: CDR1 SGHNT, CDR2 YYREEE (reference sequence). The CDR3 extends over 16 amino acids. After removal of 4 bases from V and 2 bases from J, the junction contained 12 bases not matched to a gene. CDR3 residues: CASSPKGASQAYEQYF. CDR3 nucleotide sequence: TGTGCCAGCAGCCCAAAGGGGGCAAGTCAAGCCTACGAGCAGTACTTC.

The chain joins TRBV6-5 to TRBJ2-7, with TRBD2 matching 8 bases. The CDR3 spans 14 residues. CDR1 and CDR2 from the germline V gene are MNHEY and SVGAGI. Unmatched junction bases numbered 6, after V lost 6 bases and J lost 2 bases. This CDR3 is CASSFSGETYEQYF. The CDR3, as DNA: TGTGCCAGCAGCTTTAGCGGGGAGACCTACGAGCAGTACTTC.

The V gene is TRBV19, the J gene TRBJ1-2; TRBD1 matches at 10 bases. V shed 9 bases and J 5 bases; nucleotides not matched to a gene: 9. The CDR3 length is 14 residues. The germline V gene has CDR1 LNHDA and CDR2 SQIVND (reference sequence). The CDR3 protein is CASRKRDRGYGYTF. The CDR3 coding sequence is TGTGCCAGCCGGAAGAGGGACAGGGGATATGGCTACACCTTC. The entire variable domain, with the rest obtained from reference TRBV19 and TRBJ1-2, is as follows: DGGITQSPKYLFRKEGQNVTLSCEQNLNHDAMYWYRQDPGQGLRLIYYSQIVNDFQKGDIAEGYSVSREKKESFPLTVTSAQKNPTAFYLCASRKRDRGYGYTFGSGTRLTVV.

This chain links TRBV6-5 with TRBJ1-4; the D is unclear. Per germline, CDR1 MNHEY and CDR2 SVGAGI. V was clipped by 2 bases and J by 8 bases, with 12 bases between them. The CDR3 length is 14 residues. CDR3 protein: CASSYRAGGEKLFF. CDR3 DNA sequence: TGTGCCAGCAGTTACCGGGCAGGCGGGGAAAAACTGTTTTTT.

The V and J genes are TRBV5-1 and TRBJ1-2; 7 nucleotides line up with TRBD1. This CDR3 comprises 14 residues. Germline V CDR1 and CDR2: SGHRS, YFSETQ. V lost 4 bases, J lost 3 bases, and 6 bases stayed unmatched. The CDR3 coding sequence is TGCGCCAGCAGCCCACCGGGACAGTACTATGGCTACACCTTC. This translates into CASSPPGQYYGYTF. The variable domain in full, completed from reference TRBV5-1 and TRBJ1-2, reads KAGVTQTPRYLIKTRGQQVTLSCSPISGHRSVSWYQQTPGQGLQFLFEYFSETQRNKGNFPGRFSGRQFSNSRSEMNVSTLELGDSALYLCASSPPGQYYGYTFGSGTRLTVV.

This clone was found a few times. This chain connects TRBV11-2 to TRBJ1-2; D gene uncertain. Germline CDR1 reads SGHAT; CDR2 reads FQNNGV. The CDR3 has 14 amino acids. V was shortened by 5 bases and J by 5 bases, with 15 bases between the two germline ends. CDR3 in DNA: TGTGCCAGCAGCCAAATCAAGGAGACTTATGGCTACACCTTC. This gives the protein CASSQIKETYGYTF.

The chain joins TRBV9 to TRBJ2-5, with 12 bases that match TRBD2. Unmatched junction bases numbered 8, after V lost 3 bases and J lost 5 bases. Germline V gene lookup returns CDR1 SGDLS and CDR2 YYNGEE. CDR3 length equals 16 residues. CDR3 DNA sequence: TGTGCCAGCAGCGGAGGACGACTAGCGGGAGCTGAGACCCAGTACTTC. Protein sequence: CASSGGRLAGAETQYF.

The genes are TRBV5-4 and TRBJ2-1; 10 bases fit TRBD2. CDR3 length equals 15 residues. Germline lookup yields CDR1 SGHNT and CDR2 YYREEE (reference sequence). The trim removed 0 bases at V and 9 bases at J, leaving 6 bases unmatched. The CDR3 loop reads CASSLEAGGASEQFF. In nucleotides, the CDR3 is TGTGCCAGCAGCTTGGAAGCGGGGGGGGCAAGTGAGCAGTTCTTC.

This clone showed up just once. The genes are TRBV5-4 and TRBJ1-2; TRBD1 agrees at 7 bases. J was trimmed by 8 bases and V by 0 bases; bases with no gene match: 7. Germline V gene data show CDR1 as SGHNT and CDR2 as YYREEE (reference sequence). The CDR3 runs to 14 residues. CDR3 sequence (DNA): TGTGCCAGCAGCTTGGATACAGGGGTAGGAGGCTACACCTTC. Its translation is CASSLDTGVGGYTF.